The sequence of this TCR beta chain was determined in a study of beta chain features in type 1 diabetes. Across the whole study: The study found patients and healthy donors alike in age, gender and cell yields. The study's findings and limits: Type 1 diabetes patients had moderately but significantly shorter TCRB CDR3s in all four CD4+ subsets.

Each donor gave one heparinised blood draw averaging about 116 mL. There are 18 residues in the CDR3. Looked up from germline, CDR1 is LNHDA and CDR2 is SQIVND (reference sequence). V was shortened by 6 bases and J by 3 bases, with 25 bases between the two germline ends. This clone was seen a handful of times. The target antigen is unknown. What was sequenced were expressed TCRB transcripts, since all of the isolated RNA had been reverse transcribed. Naive, central memory and regulatory T cell samples averaged around 4 million immunoSEQ reads each. Assay used: immunoSEQ multiplex PCR; TCRdb lists only in-frame clones, some missing. The table records 310,000 or so clones, around 8.5% of them present only once.

The sequenced sample was central memory CD4+ T cells from blood. The chain recombines TRBV19 with TRBJ2-3, with D possibly TRBD2 on 6 matching bases. The clonotype was recovered from a man aged 30 to 45 with type 1 diabetes. The CDR3 DNA is TGTGCCAGTAGGACTTCAGGAGGAGCCAGACTAGGGACAGATACGCAGTATTTT. Translation: CASRTSGGARLGTDTQYF.